This entry concerns a single TCR beta chain. Germline V CDR1 and CDR2: MNHEY, SMNVEV (reference sequence). After removal of 7 bases from V and 7 bases from J, the junction contained 8 bases not matched to a gene. The CDR3 contains 14 residues. While infection was still active, Seattle patients were enrolled and then followed longitudinally. The data stem from a study of blood T cell repertoires in COVID-19. Study as a whole: From the United States, Italy and Spain came samples of acute and convalescent COVID-19. PBMCs, B-cell-depleted T cells, or T cells provided the cDNA or gDNA that made up the material.

Original analysis: How many nucleated cells were present was estimated from reference gene primer amplification. Repertoires were generated with immunoSEQ multiplex PCR, while TCRdb's copy carries only in-frame clones and drops some. That table furnishes V, J and clone size, whereas the DNA furnished D and trimming. The sample yields about 410,000 clones, approximately 89% seen once. Sequencing was done on a sample of peripheral blood. The chain has TRBV27 and TRBJ2-2, with TRBD1 matching 8 bases. This clonotype was obtained from a woman between 40 and 55 years old with COVID-19, enrolled during active disease. CDR3 protein: CASMQTGGNGELFF. Here the CDR3 DNA reads TGTGCCAGCATGCAAACAGGGGGGAACGGGGAGCTGTTTTTT.